The 12 T cell receptor beta chains below all came from one sample that was sequenced in a study of blood T cell repertoires in COVID-19 (dated by TCRdb to the early 2020s). Libraries were built with the immunoSEQ multiplex PCR assay. Entries here come from immuneACCESS through TCRdb and include only in-frame sequences with V and J called. Some clones fail to appear in such tables; in the studies checked, an unresolved V gene covers under half of the shortfall, and the cause of the remainder is unknown. Present in this sample are approximately 170,000 clones, about 87% of which were seen just once. The ten biggest clones cover 20% to 30% of the sample. Sequenced material: peripheral blood. The origin of the receptors is a man in his sixties with acute or convalescent COVID-19.

A single count supports this clone. The rearrangement uses TRBV12-3 or TRBV12-4 and TRBJ1-5; unclear D gene. The CDR3 has 13 amino acids. Trimming removed 2 bases from V and 0 bases from J, with 2 bases in between. CDR3 nucleotides: TGTGCCAGCAGTTTATATAGCAATCAGCCCCAGCATTTT. Translating gives CASSLYSNQPQHF.

The gene calls are TRBV6-6 and TRBJ2-7; D is ambiguous. Germline V gene sequence: CDR1 MNHNY, CDR2 SVGAGI (reference sequence). V gave up 0 bases and J gave up 0 bases, with 9 bases separating them. The CDR3 runs to 15 residues. The CDR3, as DNA: TGTGCCAGCAGTTACTCGTCGCTGAGCTCCTACGAGCAGTACGTC. Protein product: CASSYSSLSSYEQYV.

This sequence joins TRBV12-3 or TRBV12-4 and TRBJ1-3; no clear D gene. Trimming cost V 8 bases and J 6 bases, with 5 bases left between them. CDR3 length: 10 residues. The DNA of the CDR3 is TGTGCCAGCGCGCAAAACACCATATATTTT. The encoded protein is CASAQNTIYF.

This chain connects TRBV24-1 to TRBJ2-5; 8 bases align to TRBD2. This CDR3 is built from 15 residues. Trimming at V came to 4 bases and at J to 5 bases, leaving 8 bases not matched to a gene. The germline V gene encodes CDR1 KGHDR and CDR2 SFDVKD. The DNA of the CDR3 is TGTGCCACCAGTGACTCGGGGGGGATAGGGGAGACCCAGTACTTC. Translation: CATSDSGGIGETQYF.

The V call is TRBV5-1, the J call TRBJ1-1; 9 positions match TRBD1. This CDR3 spans 15 amino acids. CDR1 SGHRS and CDR2 YFSETQ come from the germline V gene. The J segment lost 1 base and the V segment lost 1 base, leaving 2 bases of the junction unmatched. The chain's CDR3 is CASSLKGQGNTEAFF. The CDR3 nucleotides read TGCGCCAGCAGCTTGAAGGGACAGGGGAACACTGAAGCTTTCTTT.

The rearrangement uses TRBV6-1 and TRBJ1-2; D gene unclear. V was trimmed by 7 bases and J by 5 bases, leaving 14 bases between them. The CDR3 is 13 residues long. CDR1 and CDR2 from the germline V gene are MNHNS and SASEGT. The DNA of the CDR3 is TGTGCCAGCACCCACGAGCGTGATTATGGCTACACCTTC. As protein: CASTHERDYGYTF.

The chain joins TRBV5-6 to TRBJ2-5, with 11 positions matching TRBD2. CDR3 length: 16 residues. The trim removed 4 bases at V and 3 bases at J, leaving 8 bases unmatched. Germline loops: CDR1 SGHDT, CDR2 YYEEEE. CDR3 sequence (DNA): TGTGCCAGCAGCCGTACGACTAGCGGGAAGAAAGAGACCCAGTACTTC. Its protein product is CASSRTTSGKKETQYF.

This chain connects TRBV30 to TRBJ1-2, with 7 bases fitting TRBD1. Germline CDR1 GTSNPN, CDR2 SVGIG (reference sequence). The CDR3 consists of 14 residues. V shed 3 bases and J 7 bases; nucleotides not matched to a gene: 11. CDR3 sequence (DNA): TGTGCCTGGAGAGCCCTGGGACAGCCGCTTGGCTACACCTTC. Protein sequence: CAWRALGQPLGYTF. The full variable domain, rest sourced from reference TRBV30 and TRBJ1-2, is SQTIHQWPATLVQPVGSPLSLECTVEGTSNPNLYWYRQAAGRGLQLLFYSVGIGQISSEVPQNLSASRPQDRQFILSSKKLLLSDSGFYLCAWRALGQPLGYTFGSGTRLTVV.

J is TRBJ1-3 and V is TRBV2, with D uncertain. CDR1 and CDR2 from the germline V gene are SNHLY and FYNNEI. The CDR3 loop spans 17 amino acids. V was pared by 7 bases and J by 4 bases, with 23 bases between. CDR3 sequence (DNA): TGTGCCAGCATTATGTCCGCGGGCGCTCCTTGGGGAAACACCATATATTTT. Translation: CASIMSAGAPWGNTIYF. Variable domain in full (rest from reference TRBV2 and TRBJ1-3): EPEVTQTPSHQVTQMGQEVILRCVPISNHLYFYWYRQILGQKVEFLVSFYNNEISEKSEIFDDQFSVERPDGSNFTLKIRSTKLEDSAMYFCASIMSAGAPWGNTIYFGEGSWLTVV.

V and J are TRBV5-1 and TRBJ1-2; 7 nucleotides match TRBD1. The CDR3 contains 14 residues. V was pared by 5 bases and J by 4 bases, with 8 bases of the junction left unmatched. From germline, CDR1 is SGHRS and CDR2 YFSETQ. The CDR3 DNA reads TGCGCCAGCAGTCAAAGACAGGGAATCTATGGCTACACCTTC. This encodes CASSQRQGIYGYTF.

V usage is TRBV19 and J usage is TRBJ2-1, with 9 nucleotides matching TRBD2. Looked up from germline, CDR1 is LNHDA and CDR2 is SQIVND (reference sequence). The CDR3 is 14 residues long. With V trimmed by 8 bases and J by 4 bases, 6 bases remained unmatched. In nucleotides, the CDR3 is TGTGCCAGTCGCCGACTAGCGGATTACAATGAGCAGTTCTTC. It encodes CASRRLADYNEQFF.

The rearrangement uses TRBV7-3 and TRBJ1-1; no clear D. CDR3 size: 15 residues. Germline lookup yields CDR1 SGHTA and CDR2 FQGTGA. Between the trimmed V and J ends, which lost 1 base and 1 base, there was a span of 10 bases. DNA of the CDR3: TGTGCCAGCAGCTTAAGCGGCACTCCGAACACTGAAGCTTTCTTT. The encoded protein is CASSLSGTPNTEAFF.